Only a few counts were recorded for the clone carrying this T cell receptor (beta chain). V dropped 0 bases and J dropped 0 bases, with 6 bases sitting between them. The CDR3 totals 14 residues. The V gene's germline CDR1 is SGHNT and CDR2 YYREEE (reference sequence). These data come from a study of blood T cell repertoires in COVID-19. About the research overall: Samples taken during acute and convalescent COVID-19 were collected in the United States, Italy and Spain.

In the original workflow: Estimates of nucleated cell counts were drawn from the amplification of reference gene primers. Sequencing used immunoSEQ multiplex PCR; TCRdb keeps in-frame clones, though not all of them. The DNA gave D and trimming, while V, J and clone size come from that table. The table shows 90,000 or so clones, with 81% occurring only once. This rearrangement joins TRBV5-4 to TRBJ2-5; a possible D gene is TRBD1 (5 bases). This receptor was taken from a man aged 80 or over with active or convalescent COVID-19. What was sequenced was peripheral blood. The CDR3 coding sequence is TGTGCCAGCAGCTTGGACAGGTACCAAGAGACCCAGTACTTC. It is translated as CASSLDRYQETQYF.